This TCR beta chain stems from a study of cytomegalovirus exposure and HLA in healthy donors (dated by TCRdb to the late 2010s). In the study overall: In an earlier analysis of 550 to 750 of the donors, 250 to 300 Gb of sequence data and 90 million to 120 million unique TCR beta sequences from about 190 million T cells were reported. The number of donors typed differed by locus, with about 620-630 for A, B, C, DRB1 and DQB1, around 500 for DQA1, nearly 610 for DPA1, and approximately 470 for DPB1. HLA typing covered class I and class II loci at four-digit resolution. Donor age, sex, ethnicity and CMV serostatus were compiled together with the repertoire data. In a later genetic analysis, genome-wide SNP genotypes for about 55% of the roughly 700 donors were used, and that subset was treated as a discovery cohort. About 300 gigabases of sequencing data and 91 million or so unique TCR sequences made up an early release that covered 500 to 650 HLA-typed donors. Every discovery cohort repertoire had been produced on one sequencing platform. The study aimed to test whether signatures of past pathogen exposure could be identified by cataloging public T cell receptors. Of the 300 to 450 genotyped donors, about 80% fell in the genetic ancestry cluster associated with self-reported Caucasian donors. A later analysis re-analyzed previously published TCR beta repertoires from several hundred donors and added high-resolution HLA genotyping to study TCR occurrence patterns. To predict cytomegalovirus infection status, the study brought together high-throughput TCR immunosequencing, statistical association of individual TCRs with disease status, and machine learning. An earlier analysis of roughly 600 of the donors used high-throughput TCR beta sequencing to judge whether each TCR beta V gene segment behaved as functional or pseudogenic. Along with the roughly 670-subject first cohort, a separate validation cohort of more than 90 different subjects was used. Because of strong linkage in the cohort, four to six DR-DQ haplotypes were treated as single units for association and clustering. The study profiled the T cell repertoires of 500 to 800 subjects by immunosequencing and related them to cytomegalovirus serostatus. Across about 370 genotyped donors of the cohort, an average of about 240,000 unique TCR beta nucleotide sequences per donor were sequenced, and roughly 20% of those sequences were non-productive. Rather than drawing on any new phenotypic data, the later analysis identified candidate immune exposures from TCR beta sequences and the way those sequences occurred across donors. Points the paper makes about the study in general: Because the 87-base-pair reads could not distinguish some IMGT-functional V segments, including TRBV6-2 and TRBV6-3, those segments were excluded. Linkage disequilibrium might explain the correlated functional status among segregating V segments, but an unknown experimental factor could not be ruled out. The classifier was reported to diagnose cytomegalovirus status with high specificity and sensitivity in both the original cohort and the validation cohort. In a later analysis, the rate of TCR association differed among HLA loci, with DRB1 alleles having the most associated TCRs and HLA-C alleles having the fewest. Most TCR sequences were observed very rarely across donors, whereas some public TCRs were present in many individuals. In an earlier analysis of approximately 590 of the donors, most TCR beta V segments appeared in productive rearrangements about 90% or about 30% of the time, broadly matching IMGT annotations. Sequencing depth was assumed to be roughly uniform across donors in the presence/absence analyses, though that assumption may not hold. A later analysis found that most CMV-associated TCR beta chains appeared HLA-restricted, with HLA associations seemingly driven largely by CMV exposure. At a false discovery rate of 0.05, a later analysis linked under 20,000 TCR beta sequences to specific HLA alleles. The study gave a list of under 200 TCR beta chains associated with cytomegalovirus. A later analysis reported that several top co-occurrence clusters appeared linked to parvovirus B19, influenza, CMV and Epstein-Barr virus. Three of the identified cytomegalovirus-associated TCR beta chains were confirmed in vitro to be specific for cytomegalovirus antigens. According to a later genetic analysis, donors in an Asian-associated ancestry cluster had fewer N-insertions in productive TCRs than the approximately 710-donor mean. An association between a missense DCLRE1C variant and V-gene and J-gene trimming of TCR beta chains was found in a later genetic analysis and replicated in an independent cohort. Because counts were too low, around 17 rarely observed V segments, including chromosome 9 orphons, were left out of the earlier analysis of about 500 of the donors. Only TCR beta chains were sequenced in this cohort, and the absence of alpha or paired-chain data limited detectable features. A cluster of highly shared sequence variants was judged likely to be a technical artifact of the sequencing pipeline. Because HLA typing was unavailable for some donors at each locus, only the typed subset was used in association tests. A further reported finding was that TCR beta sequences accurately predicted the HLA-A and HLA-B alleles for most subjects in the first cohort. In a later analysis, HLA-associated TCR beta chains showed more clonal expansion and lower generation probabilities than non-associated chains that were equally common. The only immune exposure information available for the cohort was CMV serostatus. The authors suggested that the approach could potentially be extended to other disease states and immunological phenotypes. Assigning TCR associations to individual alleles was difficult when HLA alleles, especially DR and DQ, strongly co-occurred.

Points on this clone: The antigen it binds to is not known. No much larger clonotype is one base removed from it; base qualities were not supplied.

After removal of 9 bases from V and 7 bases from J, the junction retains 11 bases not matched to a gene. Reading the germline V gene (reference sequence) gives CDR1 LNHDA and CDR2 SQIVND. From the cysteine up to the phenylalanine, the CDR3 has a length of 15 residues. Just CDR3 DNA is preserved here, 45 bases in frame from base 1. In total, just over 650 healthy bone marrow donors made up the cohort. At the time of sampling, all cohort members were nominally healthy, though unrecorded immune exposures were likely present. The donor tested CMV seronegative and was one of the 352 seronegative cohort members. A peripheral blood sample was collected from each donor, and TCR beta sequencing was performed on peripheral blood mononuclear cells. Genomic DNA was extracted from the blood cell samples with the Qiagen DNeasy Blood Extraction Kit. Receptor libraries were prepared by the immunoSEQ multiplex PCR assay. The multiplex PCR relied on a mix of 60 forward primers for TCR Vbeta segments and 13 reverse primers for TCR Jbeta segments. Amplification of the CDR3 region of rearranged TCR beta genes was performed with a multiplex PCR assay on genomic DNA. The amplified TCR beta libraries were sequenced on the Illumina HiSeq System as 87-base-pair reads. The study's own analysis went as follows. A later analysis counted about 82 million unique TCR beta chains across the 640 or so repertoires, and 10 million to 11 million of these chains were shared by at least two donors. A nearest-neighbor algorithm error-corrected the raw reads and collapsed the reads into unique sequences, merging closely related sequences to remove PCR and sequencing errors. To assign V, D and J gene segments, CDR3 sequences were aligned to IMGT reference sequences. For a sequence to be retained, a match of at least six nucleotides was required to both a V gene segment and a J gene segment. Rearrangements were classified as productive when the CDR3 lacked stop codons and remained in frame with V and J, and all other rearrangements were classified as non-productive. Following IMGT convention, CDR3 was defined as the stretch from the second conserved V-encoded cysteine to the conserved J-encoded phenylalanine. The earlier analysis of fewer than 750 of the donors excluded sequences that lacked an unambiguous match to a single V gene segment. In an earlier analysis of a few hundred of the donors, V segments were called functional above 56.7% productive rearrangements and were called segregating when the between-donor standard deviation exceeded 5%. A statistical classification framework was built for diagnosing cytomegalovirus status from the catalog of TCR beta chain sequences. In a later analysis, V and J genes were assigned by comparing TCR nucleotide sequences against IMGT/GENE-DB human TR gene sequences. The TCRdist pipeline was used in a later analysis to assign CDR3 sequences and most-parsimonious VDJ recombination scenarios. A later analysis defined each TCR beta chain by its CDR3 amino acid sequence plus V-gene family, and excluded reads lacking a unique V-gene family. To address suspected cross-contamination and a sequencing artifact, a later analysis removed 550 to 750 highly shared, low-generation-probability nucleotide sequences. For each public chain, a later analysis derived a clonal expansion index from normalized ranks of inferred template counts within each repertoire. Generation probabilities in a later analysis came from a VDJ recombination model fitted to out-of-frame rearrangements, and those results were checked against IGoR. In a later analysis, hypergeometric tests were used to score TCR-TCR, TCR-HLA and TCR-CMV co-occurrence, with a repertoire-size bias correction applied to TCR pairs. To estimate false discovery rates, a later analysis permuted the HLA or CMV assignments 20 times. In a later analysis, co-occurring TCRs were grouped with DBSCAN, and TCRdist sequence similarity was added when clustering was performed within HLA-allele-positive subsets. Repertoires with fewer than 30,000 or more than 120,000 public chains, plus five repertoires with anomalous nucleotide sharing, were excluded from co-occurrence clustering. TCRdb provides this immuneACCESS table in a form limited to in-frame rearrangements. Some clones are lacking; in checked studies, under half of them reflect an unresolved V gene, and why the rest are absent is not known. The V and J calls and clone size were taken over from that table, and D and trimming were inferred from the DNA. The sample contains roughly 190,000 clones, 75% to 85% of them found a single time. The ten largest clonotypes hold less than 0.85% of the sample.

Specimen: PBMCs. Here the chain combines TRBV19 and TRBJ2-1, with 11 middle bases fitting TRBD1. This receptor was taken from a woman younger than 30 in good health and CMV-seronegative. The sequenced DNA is TGTGCCAGCGATTCCCCGGGACAGGGGGTAAATGAGCAGTTCTTC. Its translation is CASDSPGQGVNEQFF.